The entry below describes one TCR beta chain. Its antigen is not known. Produced via immunoSEQ multiplex PCR; TCRdb's table is partial and in-frame only. This table has approximately 9,000 clones, 85% to 95% appearing once. This CDR3 contains 13 residues. CDR1 MNHEY and CDR2 SVGAGI come from the germline V gene. V trimming: 6 bases; J trimming: 5 bases; junction bases outside the gene matches: 6. The data stem from a study of graft-versus-host responses after intestinal transplantation. Study-wide context: Uniformly, recipients were administered anti-thymocyte globulin induction with subsequent tacrolimus and steroids for about 3 years.

Study-wide findings and caveats: Declines in HvG clones occurring early post-transplant were associated with peak circulating GvH clone levels. GvH clones occurred in recipient marrow; some first appeared in ileum or blood.

The chain employs TRBV6-5 and TRBJ2-7, with 8 bases that match TRBD1. The TCR sequence derives from a human patient who received an intestinal transplant, so some T cells may come from the graft donor. The specimen comprised PBMCs, sampled roughly 32 days after intestinal transplant. CDR3 bases: TGTGCCAGCAGGAGACAGGGGTCGAACGAGCAGTACTTC. This encodes CASRRQGSNEQYF.